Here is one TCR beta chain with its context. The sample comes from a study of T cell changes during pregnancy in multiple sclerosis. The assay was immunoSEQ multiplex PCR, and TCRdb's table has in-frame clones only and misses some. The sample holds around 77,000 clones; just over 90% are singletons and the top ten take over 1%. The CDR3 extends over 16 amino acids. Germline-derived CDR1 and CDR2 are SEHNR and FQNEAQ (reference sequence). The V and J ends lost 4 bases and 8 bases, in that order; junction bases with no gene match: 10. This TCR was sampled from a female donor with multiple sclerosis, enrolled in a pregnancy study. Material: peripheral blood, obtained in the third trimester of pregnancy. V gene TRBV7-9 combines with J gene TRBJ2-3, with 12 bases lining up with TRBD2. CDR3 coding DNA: TGTGCCAGCAGCTCCCGACTAGCGGGAGACGGGGGTACGCAGTATTTT. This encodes CASSSRLAGDGGTQYF.